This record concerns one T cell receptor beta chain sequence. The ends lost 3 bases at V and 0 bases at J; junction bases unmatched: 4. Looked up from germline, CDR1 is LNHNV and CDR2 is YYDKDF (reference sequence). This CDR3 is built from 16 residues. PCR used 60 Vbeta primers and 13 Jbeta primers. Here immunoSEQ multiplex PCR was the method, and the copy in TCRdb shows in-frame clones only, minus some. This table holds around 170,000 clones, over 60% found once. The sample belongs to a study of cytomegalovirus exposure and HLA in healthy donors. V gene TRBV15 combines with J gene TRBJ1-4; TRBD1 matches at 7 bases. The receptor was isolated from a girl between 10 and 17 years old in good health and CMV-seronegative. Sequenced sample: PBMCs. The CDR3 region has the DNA TGTGCCACCAGCAGCCCCGACAGGGCAACTAATGAAAAACTGTTTTTT. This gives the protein CATSSPDRATNEKLFF.